This is a list of T cell receptor beta chains from one sample in a study of cytomegalovirus exposure and HLA in healthy donors. The assay was immunoSEQ multiplex PCR, and TCRdb's table has in-frame clones only and misses some. The profile shows over 150,000 clones, over 65% of them singletons. The sequenced material came from PBMCs. The receptors derive from a woman in her 30s in good health and CMV-seronegative. CDR3s include the opening cysteine and the closing phenylalanine or tryptophan. A D gene is named only where the DNA matches it firmly. Clone size is given for some rows only: seen once, a few or many times, or a class if the clone is expanded.

v_call	j_call	clone_size	cdr3_length	d_call	cdr3_aa	cdr3_nt
TRBV11-2	TRBJ2-1	.	17	.	CASSLRPGDISYNEQFF	TGTGCCAGCAGCTTAAGGCCAGGGGATATCTCCTACAATGAGCAGTTCTTC
TRBV5-1	TRBJ1-1	.	14	.	CASSPRTPNTEAFF	TGCGCCAGCAGCCCGAGGACACCGAACACTGAAGCTTTCTTT
TRBV18	TRBJ1-4	once	14	.	CASSPRAENEKLFF	TGTGCCAGCTCACCGAGGGCCGAAAATGAAAAACTGTTTTTT
TRBV7-6	TRBJ2-3	.	15	.	CASSLTSASTDTQYF	TGTGCCAGCAGCTTAACTAGTGCAAGCACAGATACGCAGTATTTT
TRBV29-1	TRBJ1-1	few	13	.	CSVELGRGTEAFF	TGCAGCGTTGAGTTGGGGAGGGGAACTGAAGCTTTCTTT
TRBV6-1	TRBJ1-1	.	14	.	CASSAIDSNTEAFF	TGTGCCAGCAGTGCCATCGACTCGAACACTGAAGCTTTCTTT
TRBV6-6	TRBJ2-1	.	12	.	CASSSQGGEQFF	TGTGCCAGCAGTTCACAGGGTGGGGAGCAGTTCTTC
TRBV5-4	TRBJ2-4	.	14	.	CASSYQDKGDIQYF	TGTGCCAGCAGCTACCAAGACAAGGGGGACATTCAGTACTTC
TRBV5-1	TRBJ2-3	.	14	.	CASSSGTYPDTQYF	TGCGCCAGCAGCTCCGGGACTTATCCAGATACGCAGTATTTT
TRBV6-4	TRBJ2-3	.	14	.	CASSEGQGTDTQYF	TGTGCCAGCAGTGAGGGTCAGGGCACAGATACGCAGTATTTT
TRBV5-6	TRBJ1-2	few	15	.	CASSLINDSPGGYTF	TGTGCCAGCAGCTTAATTAACGACAGCCCGGGTGGCTACACCTTC
TRBV6-5	TRBJ1-4	.	14	TRBD1	CASSPDRADEKLFF	TGTGCCAGCAGTCCCGACAGGGCCGACGAAAAACTGTTTTTT
TRBV5-1	TRBJ1-3	few	15	TRBD1	CASSRTGGGGNTIYF	TGCGCCAGCAGCCGAACAGGGGGCGGTGGAAACACCATATATTTT
TRBV4-1	TRBJ2-7	.	15	TRBD2	CASSQVAGGPNEQYF	TGCGCCAGCAGCCAAGTGGCGGGGGGGCCTAACGAGCAGTACTTC
TRBV5-1	TRBJ2-5	.	15	.	CASSLEGGRQETQYF	TGCGCCAGCAGCTTGGAGGGAGGAAGACAAGAGACCCAGTACTTC
TRBV5-1	TRBJ2-7	few	15	TRBD2	CASSGGTSLSYEQYF	TGCGCCAGCAGTGGCGGGACTAGCCTATCCTACGAGCAGTACTTC
TRBV5-1	TRBJ1-2	.	14	TRBD1	CASRGQGTNYGYTF	TGCGCCAGCAGAGGACAGGGAACTAACTATGGCTACACCTTC
TRBV30	TRBJ2-2	.	14	.	CACPDSPNTGELFF	TGTGCCTGCCCGGACAGCCCGAACACCGGGGAGCTGTTTTTT
TRBV19	TRBJ2-6	once	15	.	CASRVGGAGANVLTF	TGTGCCAGTAGGGTCGGGGGAGCTGGGGCCAACGTCCTGACTTTC
TRBV2	TRBJ1-1	.	13	.	CASSAGVNTEAFF	TGTGCCAGCAGCGCAGGGGTGAACACTGAAGCTTTCTTT
TRBV6-1	TRBJ2-7	.	11	.	CASSDQYEQYF	TGTGCCAGCAGTGATCAATACGAGCAGTACTTC